This passage covers 21 T cell receptor beta chains from one sample sequenced in a study of neoadjuvant anti-PD-1 for oral cavity cancer. Sequencing used immunoSEQ multiplex PCR; TCRdb keeps in-frame clones, though not all of them. Of 14,000 or so clones in the sample, about 64% were seen once. Source: PBMCs, taken before nivolumab (anti-PD-1) treatment. The receptors were sampled from a person aged 35-79 years with oral cavity squamous cell carcinoma.

The chain uses TRBV5-1 and TRBJ2-7; a possible D gene is TRBD2 (7 bases). Per the germline V gene, CDR1 is SGHRS and CDR2 is YFSETQ. The CDR3 is 15 residues long. V shed 0 bases and J shed 2 bases, with 12 bases lying between them. In DNA, the CDR3 is TGCGCCAGCAGCTTGGAAGAGGGGGGGACCTACGAGCAGTACTTC. Its translation is CASSLEEGGTYEQYF.

The J gene is TRBJ1-1, the V gene TRBV7-6; D not resolved. Trimming shortened V by 4 bases and J by 4 bases, and 16 bases separated the two germline ends. This CDR3 contains 15 residues. CDR1 and CDR2 from the germline V gene are SGHVS and FNYEAQ. The chain's CDR3 is CASSYSPGRGTEAFF. DNA of the CDR3: TGTGCCAGCAGCTATAGTCCAGGACGGGGCACTGAAGCTTTCTTT.

The chain joins TRBV5-4 to TRBJ1-6, with 9 bases matching TRBD1. CDR1 and CDR2 from the germline V gene are SGHNT and YYREEE (reference sequence). V dropped 2 bases and J dropped 7; count of bases not matched to a gene: 7. The CDR3 consists of 16 residues. The CDR3: CASSFGTGGQNSPLHF. DNA of the CDR3: TGTGCCAGCAGCTTTGGAACAGGGGGCCAAAATTCACCCCTCCACTTT.

This clone was recorded a few times. V is TRBV7-9 and J is TRBJ2-5, with D unresolved. This CDR3 has 12 residues. Per germline, CDR1 SEHNR and CDR2 FQNEAQ (reference sequence). V was pared by 6 bases and J by 2 bases, with 7 bases between. DNA of the CDR3: TGTGCCAGCAGTTACAGTCAAGAGACCCAGTACTTC. Protein product: CASSYSQETQYF.

This rearrangement joins TRBV28 to TRBJ2-3; D is perhaps TRBD2 (6 bases). The CDR3 extends over 16 amino acids. Germline CDR1 reads MDHEN; CDR2 reads SYDVKM. The germline V and J ends were trimmed by 0 bases and 4 bases, with 14 bases remaining between them. The CDR3 nucleotides read TGTGCCAGCAGTTTATGGACTAGTGTTGGCGCAGATACGCAGTATTTT. This encodes CASSLWTSVGADTQYF.

This chain connects TRBV7-2 to TRBJ2-7, with 9 bases lining up with TRBD1. V was pared by 4 bases and J by 5 bases, with 18 bases of the junction left unmatched. The CDR3 consists of 18 residues. Per the germline V gene, CDR1 is SGHTA and CDR2 is FQGNSA. The CDR3 DNA follows: TGTGCCAGCAGCTCCCATCGAACAGGGGGCGCTCAGGGCCACGAGCAGTACTTC. Translated, it gives CASSSHRTGGAQGHEQYF.

The CDR3 DNA follows: TGTGCCAGCTCTCAGGGTTTGTCCCAAACCGGGGAGCTGTTTTTT. Amino acids: CASSQGLSQTGELFF. The chain links TRBV7-7 to TRBJ2-2; possibly TRBD1 for D (5 bases). The CDR3 is 15 residues long. The V and J ends lost 8 bases and 5 bases respectively, with 18 bases between them. Germline V CDR1 and CDR2: SSHAT, FNYEAQ (reference sequence).

This CDR3 is CASSQEERLPLHF. CDR3 bases: TGTGCCAGCAGCCAAGAGGAGCGGCTTCCCCTCCACTTT. V and J are TRBV14 and TRBJ1-6; unclear D gene. This CDR3 has 13 amino acids. V was trimmed by 0 bases and J by 13 bases, leaving 10 bases between them. The germline V gene encodes CDR1 SGHDN and CDR2 FVKESK.

The V and J genes are TRBV6-1 and TRBJ1-1; the D is unclear. Trimming took off 3 bases at V and 1 base at J, with 15 bases between the two ends. This CDR3 spans 16 amino acids. Germline lookup yields CDR1 MNHNS and CDR2 SASEGT. CDR3 nucleotides: TGTGCCAGCAGTGATAGCTTAGGATCGGCGAACACTGAAGCTTTCTTT. The encoded protein is CASSDSLGSANTEAFF.

This clone was picked up a small number of times. The V gene is TRBV14, the J gene TRBJ2-1; D unclear. Germline CDR1 and CDR2: SGHDN and FVKESK. CDR3 length equals 12 residues. V was pared by 1 base and J by 15 bases, with 13 bases between. CDR3 in amino acids: CASSQVGDRAFF. The CDR3 region has the DNA TGTGCCAGCAGCCAAGTAGGAGACCGGGCGTTCTTC.

The chain has TRBV7-2 and TRBJ1-3; TRBD1 might be the D (5 bases). Trimming left V 4 bases short and J 0 bases short, with 7 bases between. Per the germline V gene, CDR1 is SGHTA and CDR2 is FQGNSA. CDR3 length equals 14 residues. For the CDR3, the DNA is TGTGCCAGCAGCTCAGACAGCTCTGGAAACACCATATATTTT. Translating it yields CASSSDSSGNTIYF.

V gene TRBV5-5 combines with J gene TRBJ2-7, with D hard to call. The CDR3 loop spans 12 amino acids. Germline V gene lookup returns CDR1 SGHKS and CDR2 YYEKEE (reference sequence). The V and J ends lost 2 bases and 0 bases respectively, with 3 bases between them. In DNA form, the CDR3 reads TGTGCCAGCAGCTTTATCTCCTACGAGCAGTACTTC. It codes for CASSFISYEQYF.

This rearrangement joins TRBV5-1 to TRBJ1-1; D is uncertain. V was pared by 1 base and J by 4 bases, with 11 bases between. CDR1 is SGHRS and CDR2 is YFSETQ in the germline V gene. This CDR3 comprises 14 residues. The CDR3 here is CASSLSSGSTEAFF. Here the CDR3 DNA reads TGCGCCAGCAGCTTGTCTTCCGGGTCCACTGAAGCTTTCTTT. Variable domain in full (rest from reference TRBV5-1 and TRBJ1-1): KAGVTQTPRYLIKTRGQQVTLSCSPISGHRSVSWYQQTPGQGLQFLFEYFSETQRNKGNFPGRFSGRQFSNSRSEMNVSTLELGDSALYLCASSLSSGSTEAFFGQGTRLTVV.

This clone was observed a handful of times. The chain links TRBV19 to TRBJ1-1; maybe TRBD1 (5 bases). Deletions cut 3 bases from V and 5 bases from J, with 13 bases between. Germline CDR1 and CDR2: LNHDA and SQIVND (reference sequence). This CDR3 has 14 amino acids. CDR3: CASSISGTATEAFF. In DNA, the CDR3 is TGTGCCAGTAGTATTTCCGGGACGGCTACTGAAGCTTTCTTT.

J is TRBJ2-3 and V is TRBV21-1; TRBD1 was called by the table and not checked on the DNA. TRBV21-1 is assigned pseudogene status. This CDR3 region has 18 residues. The DNA for the CDR3 is TGTGCCAGCAGCAAAGACTTCGGTCGGTGGCAGGGCACAGATACGCAGTATTTT. It codes for CASSKDFGRWQGTDTQYF.

The V gene is TRBV15, the J gene TRBJ1-3; D is perhaps TRBD1 (5 bases). CDR1 is LNHNV and CDR2 is YYDKDF in the germline V gene (reference sequence). This CDR3 region has 15 residues. Between the trimmed V and J ends, which lost 5 bases and 0 bases, there was a span of 11 bases. CDR3 coding DNA: TGTGCCACCAGCCCCGGAGGGGTCTCTGGAAACACCATATATTTT. The encoded protein is CATSPGGVSGNTIYF.

The chain has TRBV7-8 and TRBJ2-2; the match to TRBD2 covers 13 bases. Trimming removed 6 bases from V and 8 bases from J; junction bases left unmatched: 6. The CDR3 is made up of 15 amino acids. Germline V CDR1 and CDR2: SGHVS, FQNEAQ. CDR3 in DNA: TGTGCCAGCAGAGGGACTAGCGGGGCCCCGGGGGAGCTGTTTTTT. It yields the protein CASRGTSGAPGELFF.

V is TRBV13 and J is TRBJ2-3; 7 nucleotides align to TRBD2. Germline V CDR1 and CDR2: PRHDT, FYEKMQ (reference sequence). V lost 3 bases, J lost 4 bases, and 7 bases stayed unmatched. The CDR3 spans 15 residues. CDR3: CASSFGGGRSDTQYF. In nucleotides, the CDR3 is TGTGCCAGCAGCTTCGGCGGGGGACGATCAGATACGCAGTATTTT.

This clone was seen more than once but under ten times. The chain joins TRBV5-1 to TRBJ1-3; D unresolved. V lost 4 bases, J lost 0 bases, and 14 bases lay in between. Germline lookup yields CDR1 SGHRS and CDR2 YFSETQ. This CDR3 has 16 residues. CDR3 coding DNA: TGCGCCAGCAGCCCCAGTCATGGCAGCTCTGGAAACACCATATATTTT. It translates to CASSPSHGSSGNTIYF.

J is TRBJ2-5 and V is TRBV5-4; D is perhaps TRBD2 (5 bases). Trimming removed 4 bases from V and 5 bases from J, with 15 bases in between. Germline CDR1 is SGHNT and CDR2 is YYREEE (reference sequence). The CDR3 sequence is 14 residues long. The CDR3 nucleotides read TGTGCCAGCAGCCGGGTTTCGGGGTTGGAGACCCAGTACTTC. Its translation is CASSRVSGLETQYF.

The rearrangement links TRBV5-6 to TRBJ2-1; no firm D call. The CDR3 extends over 13 amino acids. Germline V gives CDR1 SGHDT, CDR2 YYEEEE. V was shortened by 0 bases and J by 7 bases, with 8 bases between the two germline ends. CDR3 sequence: CASSLGRPNEQFF. CDR3 nucleotides: TGTGCCAGCAGCTTGGGCAGGCCGAATGAGCAGTTCTTC.